Presented here are 23 T cell receptor beta chains from one specimen sequenced in a study of identical twins. A single record per CDR3 protein comes from TCRdb applying MiXCR to the 5' RACE reads. The sample shows fewer than 550,000 distinct CDR3 sequences, roughly 15% of them seen only once. These data are also associated with another study on yellow fever vaccine responses in identical twins.

Source material: CD4+ T cells sorted from blood. These receptors were obtained from a woman younger than 35 in good health.

V usage is TRBV28 and J usage is TRBJ1-1; no reliable D call. CDR1 is MDHEN, CDR2 SYDVKM, per germline. The length of the CDR3 is 13 residues. V lost 8 bases, J lost 5 bases, and 15 bases lay in between. The CDR3 loop reads CASGVRRLTEAFF. CDR3 coding DNA: TGTGCCAGCGGGGTCCGGCGGTTGACTGAAGCTTTCTTT.

This clonotype showed up just a few times. The CDR3 bases are TGTGCCAGCAGCTTAGGGCCCTCAGCGGGGGGACTAGCCAAAAACATTCAGTACTTC. This sequence encodes CASSLGPSAGGLAKNIQYF. V gene TRBV11-1 combines with J gene TRBJ2-4, with TRBD2 matching over 9 bases. Germline values: CDR1 SGHAT, CDR2 FQDESV (reference sequence). This CDR3 region has 19 residues. J was trimmed by 0 bases and V by 1 base; bases with no gene match: 10.

V and J are TRBV7-2 and TRBJ2-5; weak D call: TRBD2 (5 bases). The CDR3 covers 14 residues. The V and J ends lost 5 bases and 4 bases respectively, with 14 bases between them. CDR1 is SGHTA, CDR2 FQGNSA, per germline. CDR3 loop: CASSQSGRVETQYF. CDR3 DNA sequence: TGTGCCAGCAGCCAGAGCGGTCGCGTAGAGACCCAGTACTTC. The whole variable domain, filled in from reference TRBV7-2 and TRBJ2-5, reads GAGVSQSPSNKVTEKGKDVELRCDPISGHTALYWYRQSLGQGLEFLIYFQGNSAPDKSGLPSDRFSAERTGGSVSTLTIQRTQQEDSAVYLCASSQSGRVETQYFGPGTRLLVL.

This clonotype has more than one count but fewer than ten. The chain carries TRBV28 and TRBJ2-7; D uncertain. Trimming cost V 6 bases and J 4 bases, with 7 bases left between them. From germline, CDR1 is MDHEN and CDR2 SYDVKM. The CDR3 spans 11 residues. CDR3 sequence reads: CASRRLYEQYF. For the CDR3, the DNA is TGTGCCAGCAGACGGCTTTACGAGCAGTACTTC.

This clonotype appeared many times. This chain connects TRBV10-3 to TRBJ2-3, with D perhaps matching TRBD2 (6 bases). V lost 10 bases and J lost 0, with 8 bases in between. In germline, CDR1 is ENHRY, CDR2 SYGVKD. The CDR3 extends over 12 amino acids. The CDR3: CATGDSTDTQYF. In DNA, the CDR3 is TGTGCCACGGGGGATAGCACAGATACGCAGTATTTT.

This chain links TRBV20-1 with TRBJ2-7; unclear D gene. This CDR3 contains 16 residues. CDR1 and CDR2 from the germline V gene are DFQATT and SNEGSKA (reference sequence). The CDR3 sequence is CCARDLFGQTPYEQYV. The CDR3 DNA reads TGCTGTGCTAGAGATCTATTCGGGCAGACTCCTTACGAGCAGTACGTC.

In regard to this clonotype: Germline and junction disagree at one end, which may indicate a read error. The rearrangement joins TRBV20-1 to TRBJ1-2; tentatively, D is TRBD1 (6 bases). This CDR3 has 13 amino acids. Germline V lookup: CDR1 DFQATT, CDR2 SNEGSKA (reference sequence). CDR3 in amino acids: CSAPHGGARGMAF. CDR3 nucleotides: TGCAGTGCTCCCCATGGGGGGGCGCGAGGTATGGCCTTC.

This sequence joins TRBV3-1 and TRBJ1-6; 9 bases are shared with TRBD1. Germline loops: CDR1 LGHDT, CDR2 YNNKEL (reference sequence). V shed 4 bases and J 10 bases; nucleotides not matched to a gene: 8. The CDR3 spans 15 residues. In DNA form, the CDR3 reads TGTGCCAGCAGCCGGAGGGGACAGGGACAATCACCCCTCCACTTT. Protein product: CASSRRGQGQSPLHF.

J is TRBJ2-5 and V is TRBV2; no firm D call. This CDR3 region has 12 residues. Germline CDR1 reads SNHLY; CDR2 reads FYNNEI. V lost 6 bases, J lost 4 bases, and 9 bases lay in between. As DNA, the CDR3 is TGTGCCAGCAGGGAAAACGGAGAGACCCAGTACTTC. Its translation: CASRENGETQYF.

This clonotype came up a few times. The genes are TRBV7-6 and TRBJ1-1; D might be TRBD1 (6 bases). The CDR3 extends over 16 amino acids. V shed 1 base and J shed 0 bases, with 12 bases lying between them. Per germline, CDR1 SGHVS and CDR2 FNYEAQ. The CDR3 here is CASSLVRDIMNTEAFF. The CDR3 bases are TGTGCCAGCAGCTTAGTAAGGGACATAATGAACACTGAAGCTTTCTTT.

The CDR3 region is CAISPQWTGQETQYF. In DNA, the CDR3 is TGTGCCATCAGTCCTCAATGGACAGGACAAGAGACCCAGTACTTC. The chain carries TRBV10-3 and TRBJ2-5; 7 bases match TRBD1. Germline V gene lookup returns CDR1 ENHRY and CDR2 SYGVKD. This CDR3 spans 15 amino acids. Trimming removed 5 bases from V and 2 bases from J; junction bases left unmatched: 8.

V is TRBV5-1 and J is TRBJ1-1; D is possibly TRBD1 (5 bases). The CDR3 is made up of 14 amino acids. The V end was cut by 1 base, the J end by 5 bases, with 12 bases between. The germline CDR1 and CDR2 sequences are SGHRS and YFSETQ. CDR3 sequence (DNA): TGCGCCAGCAGCTTGCAGGGTAGCTTGACTGAAGCTTTCTTT. Translation: CASSLQGSLTEAFF.

The table lists this clonotype with many counts. The chain joins TRBV24-1 to TRBJ2-5, with D perhaps TRBD1 (5 bases). The V end was cut by 0 bases, the J end by 3 bases, with 13 bases between. Germline values: CDR1 KGHDR, CDR2 SFDVKD. The CDR3 sequence is 16 residues long. The CDR3 protein is CATSDLTGQGKETQYF. The CDR3 DNA follows: TGTGCCACCAGTGATTTGACAGGCCAGGGAAAAGAGACCCAGTACTTC.

V is TRBV5-1 and J is TRBJ1-1; D unresolved. The V and J ends lost 1 base and 0 bases respectively, with 10 bases between them. Per the germline V gene, CDR1 is SGHRS and CDR2 is YFSETQ. This CDR3 is 15 amino acids long. DNA for the CDR3: TGCGCCAGCAGCTTGACCCCAGAGATGAACACTGAAGCTTTCTTT. As protein: CASSLTPEMNTEAFF.

This clonotype has just a few counts. J is TRBJ2-2 and V is TRBV5-1; possibly TRBD1 or TRBD2 for D (5 bases each). With 7 bases removed from V and 6 bases from J, the gap between germline ends came to 19 bases. The germline gives CDR1 SGHRS, CDR2 YFSETQ. This CDR3 has 15 amino acids. The chain's CDR3 is CASSDQGPNAGELFF. The CDR3 nucleotides read TGCGCCAGCTCCGACCAGGGACCCAATGCCGGGGAGCTGTTTTTT.

This clonotype was counted only a few times. This rearrangement joins TRBV5-1 to TRBJ1-2; 7 bases are a match to TRBD1. After removal of 0 bases from V and 3 bases from J, the junction contained 8 bases not matched to a gene. Germline V gene data show CDR1 as SGHRS and CDR2 as YFSETQ. This CDR3 contains 16 residues. Here the CDR3 reads CASSLDVRQGDYGYTF. CDR3 DNA: TGCGCCAGCAGCTTGGATGTTCGGCAGGGGGACTATGGCTACACCTTC.

V and J are TRBV2 and TRBJ2-1; D unresolved. CDR1 SNHLY and CDR2 FYNNEI come from the germline V gene. Trimming stripped 5 bases from V and 13 bases from J, with 15 bases between. The CDR3 consists of 12 residues. The CDR3 protein is CASSYGLVPQFF. The CDR3, as DNA: TGTGCCAGCAGTTACGGCTTGGTGCCTCAGTTCTTC.

This sequence joins TRBV28 and TRBJ1-1; 9 positions match TRBD1. This CDR3 spans 15 amino acids. From germline, CDR1 is MDHEN and CDR2 SYDVKM. Trimming cost V 4 bases and J 1 base; bases outside gene matches: 4. CDR3 sequence (DNA): TGTGCCAGCAGTTGGAACAGGGGGCGGAACACTGAAGCTTTCTTT. Its protein product is CASSWNRGRNTEAFF. The whole variable domain, remainder taken from reference TRBV28 and TRBJ1-1, is DVKVTQSSRYLVKRTGEKVFLECVQDMDHENMFWYRQDPGLGLRLIYFSYDVKMKEKGDIPEGYSVSREKKERFSLILESASTNQTSMYLCASSWNRGRNTEAFFGQGTRLTVV.

The sample holds a few counts of this clonotype. The V and J genes are TRBV12-3 or TRBV12-4 and TRBJ1-5; TRBD1 aligns across 7 bases. This CDR3 contains 12 residues. V shed 5 bases and J 7 bases; nucleotides not matched to a gene: 2. This chain's CDR3 is CASSNRGQPQHF. CDR3 nucleotide sequence: TGTGCCAGCAGTAACAGGGGCCAGCCCCAGCATTTT.

V is TRBV20-1 and J is TRBJ2-3, with D perhaps matching TRBD1 (6 bases). Per the germline V gene, CDR1 is DFQATT and CDR2 is SNEGSKA (reference sequence). There are 13 residues in the CDR3. The V end lost 6 bases, the J end lost 2 bases, and 12 bases lay between the germline ends. This CDR3 reads CSALTGDTDTQYF. In DNA, the CDR3 is TGCAGTGCGTTGACAGGAGACACAGATACGCAGTATTTT.

This clonotype was found once. V and J are TRBV5-5 and TRBJ2-5; TRBD1 matches 10 bases. CDR3 size: 15 residues. With 4 bases clipped from V and 4 bases from J, the junction kept 7 bases outside the gene matches. Looked up from germline, CDR1 is SGHKS and CDR2 is YYEKEE (reference sequence). The CDR3 DNA reads TGTGCCAGCAGCCTACTGGGACAGGGGACAGAGACCCAGTACTTC. This translates into CASSLLGQGTETQYF.

The chain links TRBV5-1 to TRBJ2-2; 9 nucleotides line up with TRBD2. The ends lost 1 base at V and 6 bases at J; junction bases unmatched: 4. The CDR3 runs to 15 residues. Germline V gives CDR1 SGHRS, CDR2 YFSETQ. The DNA of the CDR3 is TGCGCCAGCAGCTTGATCGCGGGAGGGGCCGGGGAGCTGTTTTTT. This codes for CASSLIAGGAGELFF. The full variable domain, its missing parts supplied by reference TRBV5-1 and TRBJ2-2, is KAGVTQTPRYLIKTRGQQVTLSCSPISGHRSVSWYQQTPGQGLQFLFEYFSETQRNKGNFPGRFSGRQFSNSRSEMNVSTLELGDSALYLCASSLIAGGAGELFFGEGSRLTVL.

The chain couples TRBV5-5 to TRBJ1-2; 7 bases are shared with TRBD1. The CDR3 loop spans 15 amino acids. With V trimmed by 3 bases and J by 0 bases, 5 bases remained unmatched. Germline CDR1 reads SGHKS; CDR2 reads YYEKEE (reference sequence). In nucleotides, the CDR3 is TGTGCCAGCAGCTGGGGGACAGCAGCTAACTATGGCTACACCTTC. Encoded protein: CASSWGTAANYGYTF.